A single sample is the source of the 16 T cell receptor beta chains below, sequenced in a study of monozygotic twins with inflammatory bowel disease. From the 5' RACE reads, TCRdb lists one entry per CDR3 protein and no DNA. The sample table sets out roughly 120,000 distinct CDR3 sequences. Sequencing was done on a sample of blood. The origin of the receptors is a human donor with ulcerative colitis or Crohn's disease, or a healthy co-twin of an affected twin (not recorded which).

This chain uses TRBV6-2 or TRBV6-3 with TRBJ2-1; TCRdb proposes TRBD2, but this gene call is untestable without DNA. Germline CDR1 MNHEY, CDR2 SVGEGT. The length of the CDR3 is 13 residues. This chain's CDR3 is CASSTSDYNEQFF.

The rearrangement joins TRBV2 to TRBJ2-2; TCRdb reports TRBD1, a call that lacks DNA to check it against. This CDR3 comprises 15 residues. The V gene's germline CDR1 is SNHLY and CDR2 FYNNEI. This CDR3 is CASELDRVSSGELFF.

The V call is TRBV9, the J call TRBJ2-2; TCRdb proposes TRBD2, but this gene call is untestable without DNA. The length of the CDR3 is 15 residues. CDR1 is SGDLS and CDR2 is YYNGEE in the germline V gene. CDR3 loop: CASSIAGSGTGELFF.

The gene calls are TRBV7-9 and TRBJ2-6; the D gene TCRdb calls, TRBD1, cannot be checked with no DNA. Germline assignment: CDR1 SEHNR and CDR2 FQNEAQ (reference sequence). CDR3 length: 16 residues. The CDR3 here is CASRILGVGGANVLTF.

CDR3 region: CASSQQREGGLDEQFF. The chain carries TRBV4-2 and TRBJ2-1; TCRdb selects TRBD2, and the lack of DNA leaves this call unchecked. The CDR3 is 16 residues long. The germline CDR1 and CDR2 sequences are LGHNA and YNFKEQ.

The rearrangement joins TRBV20-1 to TRBJ1-6. The CDR3 covers 13 residues. Germline CDR1 DFQATT, CDR2 SNEGSKA (reference sequence). CDR3 residues: CTTTPIGNSPLHF.

This rearrangement joins TRBV19 to TRBJ2-1; TCRdb returns TRBD2, unconfirmable since there is no DNA. The germline gives CDR1 LNHDA, CDR2 SQIVND (reference sequence). This CDR3 has 15 amino acids. The CDR3 reads CASRSGSRGHNEQFF.

The gene calls are TRBV5-1 and TRBJ2-1. The CDR3 loop spans 14 amino acids. CDR1 is SGHRS, CDR2 YFSETQ, per germline. CDR3 region: CASSLPAFGNEQFF.

J is TRBJ2-5 and V is TRBV4-3; TCRdb gives TRBD1 as the D gene, but with no DNA this cannot be confirmed. Germline V gene sequence: CDR1 LGHNA, CDR2 YSLEER. The CDR3 is made up of 15 amino acids. The CDR3 here is CASSQGVPDGGPQYF.

The genes are TRBV20-1 and TRBJ1-1. CDR1 is DFQATT and CDR2 is SNEGSKA in the germline V gene (reference sequence). This CDR3 has 15 residues. CDR3 sequence reads: CSARGEVSGWTEAFF.

J is TRBJ2-1 and V is TRBV20-1; TCRdb's assignment of TRBD2 cannot be checked, as there is no DNA. The CDR3 is 16 residues long. CDR1 is DFQATT and CDR2 is SNEGSKA in the germline V gene (reference sequence). The CDR3: CSASVYSGRAGNEQFF.

The chain uses TRBV7-7 and TRBJ2-2; TCRdb calls TRBD2, which cannot be checked without DNA. Germline V gives CDR1 SSHAT, CDR2 FNYEAQ (reference sequence). The CDR3 is 16 residues long. The CDR3 here is CASSSTVGGGTGELFF.

The gene calls are TRBV6-4 and TRBJ2-1; TCRdb selects TRBD1, and the lack of DNA leaves this call unchecked. Germline V gives CDR1 MRHNA, CDR2 SNTAGT. This CDR3 is 15 amino acids long. CDR3 in amino acids: CASSDRAGAYNEQFF.

The V call is TRBV12-3 or TRBV12-4, the J call TRBJ2-1. This CDR3 has 14 residues. The CDR3 loop is CASSSSGGYNEQFF.

J is TRBJ1-1 and V is TRBV7-6. Looked up from germline, CDR1 is SGHVS and CDR2 is FNYEAQ. CDR3 size: 14 residues. The CDR3 region is CASSVISTDTEAFF.

The chain links TRBV7-2 to TRBJ1-4; TCRdb gives TRBD1 as the D gene, but with no DNA this cannot be confirmed. The CDR3 loop spans 14 amino acids. Germline-derived CDR1 and CDR2 are SGHTA and FQGNSA. CDR3 amino acids: CASSLNAGEEKLFF.